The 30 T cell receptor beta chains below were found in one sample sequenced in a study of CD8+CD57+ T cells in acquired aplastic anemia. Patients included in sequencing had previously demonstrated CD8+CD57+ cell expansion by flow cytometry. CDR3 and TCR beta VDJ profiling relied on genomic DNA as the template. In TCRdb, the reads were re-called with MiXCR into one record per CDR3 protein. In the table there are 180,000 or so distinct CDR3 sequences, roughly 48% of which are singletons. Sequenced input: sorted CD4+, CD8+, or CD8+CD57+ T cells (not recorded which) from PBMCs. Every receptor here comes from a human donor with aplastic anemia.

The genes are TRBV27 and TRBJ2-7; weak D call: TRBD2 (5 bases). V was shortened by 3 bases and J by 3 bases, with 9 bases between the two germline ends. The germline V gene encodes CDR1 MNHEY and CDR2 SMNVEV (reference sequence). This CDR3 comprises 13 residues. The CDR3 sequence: CASSFRSGYEQYF. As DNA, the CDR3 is TGTGCCAGCAGTTTCCGGAGCGGCTACGAGCAGTACTTC.

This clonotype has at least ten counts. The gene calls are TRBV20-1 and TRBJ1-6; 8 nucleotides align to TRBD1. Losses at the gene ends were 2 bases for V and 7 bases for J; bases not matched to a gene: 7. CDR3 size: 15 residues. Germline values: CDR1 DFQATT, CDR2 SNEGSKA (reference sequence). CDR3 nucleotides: TGCAGTGCTAGAATTATCGGGACAGGCAATTCACCCCTCCACTTT. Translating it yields CSARIIGTGNSPLHF.

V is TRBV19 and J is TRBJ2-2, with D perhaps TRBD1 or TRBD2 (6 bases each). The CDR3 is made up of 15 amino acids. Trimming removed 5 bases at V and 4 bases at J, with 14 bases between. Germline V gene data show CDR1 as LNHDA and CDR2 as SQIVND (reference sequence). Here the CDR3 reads CASSPGGAGTGELFF. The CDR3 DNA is TGTGCCAGTAGTCCCGGGGGCGCGGGCACCGGGGAGCTGTTTTTT.

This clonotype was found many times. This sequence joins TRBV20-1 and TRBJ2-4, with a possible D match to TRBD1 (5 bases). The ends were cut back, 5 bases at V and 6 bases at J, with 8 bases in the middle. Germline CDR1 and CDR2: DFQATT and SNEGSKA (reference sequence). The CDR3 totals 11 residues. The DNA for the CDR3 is TGCAGTGCTTTAGACAGAAACATTCAGTACTTC. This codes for CSALDRNIQYF.

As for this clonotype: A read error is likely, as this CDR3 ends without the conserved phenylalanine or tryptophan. The CDR3 DNA follows: TGTGCCAGCAGCCGGACTCTCTTCCTTGACGGGCAGTACCTC. This sequence encodes CASSRTLFLDGQYL. V is TRBV4-2 and J is TRBJ2-7; weak D call: TRBD2 (5 bases). Deletions cut 4 bases from V and 9 bases from J, with 19 bases between. The CDR3 extends over 14 amino acids. Germline loops: CDR1 LGHNA, CDR2 YNFKEQ.

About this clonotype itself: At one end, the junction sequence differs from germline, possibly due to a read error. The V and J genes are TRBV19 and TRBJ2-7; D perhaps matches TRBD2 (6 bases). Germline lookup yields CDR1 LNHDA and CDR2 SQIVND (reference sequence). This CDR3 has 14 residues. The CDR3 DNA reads TGTGCCAGTAGTATATTAGGCGGGACCTACGAGCAGGGCTTC. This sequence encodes CASSILGGTYEQGF.

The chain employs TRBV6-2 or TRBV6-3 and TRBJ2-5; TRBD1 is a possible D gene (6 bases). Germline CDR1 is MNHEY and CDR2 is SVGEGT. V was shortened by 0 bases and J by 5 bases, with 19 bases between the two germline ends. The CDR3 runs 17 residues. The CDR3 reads CASSYSDDRSLMETQYF. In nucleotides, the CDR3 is TGTGCCAGCAGTTACTCGGACGACAGGTCTTTGATGGAGACCCAGTACTTC.

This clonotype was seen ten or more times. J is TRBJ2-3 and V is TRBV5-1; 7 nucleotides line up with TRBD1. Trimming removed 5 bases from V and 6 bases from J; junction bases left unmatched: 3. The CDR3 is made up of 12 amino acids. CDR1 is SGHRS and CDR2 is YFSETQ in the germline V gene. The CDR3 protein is CASRGTADTQYF. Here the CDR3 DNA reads TGCGCCAGCAGGGGGACAGCGGATACGCAGTATTTT.

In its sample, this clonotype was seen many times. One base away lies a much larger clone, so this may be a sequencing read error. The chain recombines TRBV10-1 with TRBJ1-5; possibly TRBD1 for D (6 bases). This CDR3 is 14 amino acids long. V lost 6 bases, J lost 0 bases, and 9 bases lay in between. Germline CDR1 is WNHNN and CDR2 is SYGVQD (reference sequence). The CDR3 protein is CASSRGHSNQPQHF. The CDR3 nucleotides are TGCGCCAGCAGCCGGGGACATAGCAATCAGCCCCAGCATTTT.

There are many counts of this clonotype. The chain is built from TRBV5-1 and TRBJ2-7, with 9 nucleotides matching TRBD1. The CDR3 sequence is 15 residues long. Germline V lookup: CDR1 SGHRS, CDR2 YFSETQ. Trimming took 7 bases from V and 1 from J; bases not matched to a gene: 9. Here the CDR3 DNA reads TGCGCCAGCCAACTACAGGGACAGGGTTCCTACGAGCAGTACTTC. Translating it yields CASQLQGQGSYEQYF.

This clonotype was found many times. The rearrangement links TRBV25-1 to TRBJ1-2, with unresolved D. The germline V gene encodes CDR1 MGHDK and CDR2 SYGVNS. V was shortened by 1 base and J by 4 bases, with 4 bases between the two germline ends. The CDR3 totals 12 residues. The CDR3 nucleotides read TGTGCCAGCAGTGAATCTGGCTATGGCTACACCTTC. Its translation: CASSESGYGYTF.

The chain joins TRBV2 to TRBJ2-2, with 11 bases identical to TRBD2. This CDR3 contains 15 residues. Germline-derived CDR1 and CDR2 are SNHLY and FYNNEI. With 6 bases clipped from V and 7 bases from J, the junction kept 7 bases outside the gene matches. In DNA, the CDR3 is TGTGCCAGCAGGGTACTAGCGGGAGTTGGCGGGGAGCTGTTTTTT. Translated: CASRVLAGVGGELFF.

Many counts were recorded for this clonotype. CDR3 sequence reads: CASSLFAGQGTGELFF. CDR3 bases: TGCGCCAGCAGCTTGTTCGCGGGACAGGGGACCGGGGAGCTGTTTTTT. V is TRBV5-1 and J is TRBJ2-2; TRBD1 matches 10 bases. The CDR3 contains 16 residues. CDR1 SGHRS and CDR2 YFSETQ come from the germline V gene. V gave up 1 base and J gave up 5 bases; unmatched junction bases: 5.

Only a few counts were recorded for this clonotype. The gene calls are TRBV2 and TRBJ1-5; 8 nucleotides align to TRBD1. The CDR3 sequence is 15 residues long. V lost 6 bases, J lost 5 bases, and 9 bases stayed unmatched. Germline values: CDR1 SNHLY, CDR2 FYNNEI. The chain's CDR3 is CASRGRDRRDQPQHF. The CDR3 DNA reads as TGTGCCAGCAGGGGTAGGGACAGGCGGGATCAGCCCCAGCATTTT.

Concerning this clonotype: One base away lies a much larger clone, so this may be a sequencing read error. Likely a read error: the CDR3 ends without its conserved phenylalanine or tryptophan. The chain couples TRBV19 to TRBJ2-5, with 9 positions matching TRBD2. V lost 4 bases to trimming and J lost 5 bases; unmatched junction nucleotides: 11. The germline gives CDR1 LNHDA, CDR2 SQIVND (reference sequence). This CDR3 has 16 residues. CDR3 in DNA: TGTGCCAGTAGTAAGCGGGGGGCCTCCCAAGGGGAGACCCAGTACCTC. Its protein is CASSKRGASQGETQYL.

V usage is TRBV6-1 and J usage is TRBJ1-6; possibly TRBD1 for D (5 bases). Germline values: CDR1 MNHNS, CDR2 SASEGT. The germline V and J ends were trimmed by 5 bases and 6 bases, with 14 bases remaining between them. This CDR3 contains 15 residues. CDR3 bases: TGTGCCAGCAGTCTGACAGAACCTTGTAATTCACCCCTCCACTTT. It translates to CASSLTEPCNSPLHF.

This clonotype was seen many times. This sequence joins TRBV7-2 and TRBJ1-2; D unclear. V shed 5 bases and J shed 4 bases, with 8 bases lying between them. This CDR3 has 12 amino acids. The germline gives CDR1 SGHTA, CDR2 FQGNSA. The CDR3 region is CASSLEFYGYTF. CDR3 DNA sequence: TGTGCCAGCAGCCTAGAATTCTATGGCTACACCTTC.

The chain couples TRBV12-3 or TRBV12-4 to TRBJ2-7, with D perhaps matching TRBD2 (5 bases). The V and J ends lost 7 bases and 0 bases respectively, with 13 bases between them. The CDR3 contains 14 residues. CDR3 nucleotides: TGTGCCAGCACCTTAGGACTGAGCTCCTACGAGCAGTACTTC. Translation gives CASTLGLSSYEQYF.

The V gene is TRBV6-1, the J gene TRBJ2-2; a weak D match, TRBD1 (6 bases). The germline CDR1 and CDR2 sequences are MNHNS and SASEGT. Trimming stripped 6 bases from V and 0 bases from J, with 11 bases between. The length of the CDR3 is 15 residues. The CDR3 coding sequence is TGTGCCAGCAGCCCTCGGACAGCGAACACCGGGGAGCTGTTTTTT. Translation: CASSPRTANTGELFF.

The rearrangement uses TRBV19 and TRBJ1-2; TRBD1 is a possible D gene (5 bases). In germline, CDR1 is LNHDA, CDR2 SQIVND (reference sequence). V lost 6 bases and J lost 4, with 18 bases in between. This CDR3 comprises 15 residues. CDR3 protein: CASSIPGRMIYGYTF. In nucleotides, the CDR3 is TGTGCCAGTAGCATTCCGGGACGGATGATCTATGGCTACACCTTC.

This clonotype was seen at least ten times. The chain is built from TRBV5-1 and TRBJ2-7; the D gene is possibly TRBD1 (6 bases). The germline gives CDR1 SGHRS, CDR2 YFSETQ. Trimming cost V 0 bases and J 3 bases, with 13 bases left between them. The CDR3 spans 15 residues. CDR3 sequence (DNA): TGCGCCAGCAGCTTGGTATCGACAGGAGACTACGAGCAGTACTTC. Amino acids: CASSLVSTGDYEQYF.

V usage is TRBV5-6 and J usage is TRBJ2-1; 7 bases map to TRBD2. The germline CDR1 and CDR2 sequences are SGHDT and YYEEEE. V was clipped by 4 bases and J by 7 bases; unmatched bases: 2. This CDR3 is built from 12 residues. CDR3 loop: CASSRTSNEQFF. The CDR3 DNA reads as TGTGCCAGCAGCAGGACTAGTAATGAGCAGTTCTTC. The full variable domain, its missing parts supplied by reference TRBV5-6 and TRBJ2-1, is DAGVTQSPTHLIKTRGQQVTLRCSPKSGHDTVSWYQQALGQGPQFIFQYYEEEERQRGNFPDRFSGHQFPNYSSELNVNALLLGDSALYLCASSRTSNEQFFGPGTRLTVL.

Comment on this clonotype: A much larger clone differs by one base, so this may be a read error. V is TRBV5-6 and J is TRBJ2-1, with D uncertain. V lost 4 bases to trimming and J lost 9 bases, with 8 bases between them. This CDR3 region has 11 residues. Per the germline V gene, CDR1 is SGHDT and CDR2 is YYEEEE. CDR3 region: CASSLRVEQFF. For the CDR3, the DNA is TGTGCCAGCAGCCTCCGAGTTGAGCAGTTCTTC.

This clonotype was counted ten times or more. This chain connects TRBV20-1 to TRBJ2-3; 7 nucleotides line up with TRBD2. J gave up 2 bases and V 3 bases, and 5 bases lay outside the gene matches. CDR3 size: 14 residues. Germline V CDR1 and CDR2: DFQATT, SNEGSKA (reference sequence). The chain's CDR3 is CSASEAGITDTQYF. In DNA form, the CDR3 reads TGCAGTGCTAGTGAAGCGGGGATCACAGATACGCAGTATTTT.

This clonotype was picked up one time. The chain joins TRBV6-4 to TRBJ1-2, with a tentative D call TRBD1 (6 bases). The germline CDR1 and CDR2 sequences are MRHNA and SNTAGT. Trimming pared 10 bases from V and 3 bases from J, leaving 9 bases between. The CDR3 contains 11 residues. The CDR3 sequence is CANRTDYGYTF. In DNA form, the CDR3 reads TGTGCCAACCGGACAGACTATGGCTACACCTTC.

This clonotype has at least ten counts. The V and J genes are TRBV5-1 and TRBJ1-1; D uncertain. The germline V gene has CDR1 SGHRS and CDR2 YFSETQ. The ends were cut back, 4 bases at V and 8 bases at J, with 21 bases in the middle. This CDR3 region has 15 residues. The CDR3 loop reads CASSNSEAYTGEAFF. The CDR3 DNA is TGCGCCAGCAGCAATTCGGAGGCCTACACTGGGGAAGCTTTCTTT.

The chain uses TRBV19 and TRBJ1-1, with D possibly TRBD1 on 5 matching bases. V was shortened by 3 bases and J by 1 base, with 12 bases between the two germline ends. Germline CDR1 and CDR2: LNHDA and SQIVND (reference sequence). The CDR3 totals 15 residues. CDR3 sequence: CASSILGETNTEAFF. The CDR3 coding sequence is TGTGCCAGTAGTATTTTAGGGGAGACGAACACTGAAGCTTTCTTT.

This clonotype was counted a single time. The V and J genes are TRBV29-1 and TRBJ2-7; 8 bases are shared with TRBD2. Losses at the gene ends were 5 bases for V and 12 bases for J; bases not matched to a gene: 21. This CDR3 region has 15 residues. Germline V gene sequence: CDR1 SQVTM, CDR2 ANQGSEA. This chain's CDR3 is CSVLPATDSAGVAYF. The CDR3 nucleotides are TGCAGCGTTCTTCCAGCAACTGACTCAGCGGGAGTGGCGTACTTC.

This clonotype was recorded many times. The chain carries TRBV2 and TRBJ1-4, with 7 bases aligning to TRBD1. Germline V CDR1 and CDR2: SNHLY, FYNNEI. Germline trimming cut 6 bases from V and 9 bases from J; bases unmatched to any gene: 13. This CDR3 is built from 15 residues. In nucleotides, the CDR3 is TGTGCCAGCAGCCCCGAACAGGGGTCAGGCCAAAAACTGTTTTTT. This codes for CASSPEQGSGQKLFF.

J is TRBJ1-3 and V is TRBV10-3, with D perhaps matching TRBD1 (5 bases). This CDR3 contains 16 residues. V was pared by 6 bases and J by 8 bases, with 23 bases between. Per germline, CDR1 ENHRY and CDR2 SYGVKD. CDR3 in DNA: TGTGCCATCAGCCGGACGGGGCCCCTTTATGGCTACACCATATATTTT. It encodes CAISRTGPLYGYTIYF.